Listed below are T cell receptor beta chains from one sample, sequenced in a study of PD-1 blockade in mismatch repair-deficient tumors. Sequencing used immunoSEQ multiplex PCR; TCRdb keeps in-frame clones, though not all of them. The sample consists of 77,000 or so clones, 80% to 90% of them appearing once. Source: peripheral blood, taken 44 weeks after starting pembrolizumab. Receptors were obtained from an adult with mismatch repair-deficient cancer. Each CDR3 is given with its conserved first and last residue. D genes are given only for firm matches. Rows may omit the clone size; those that give it use once, few, many or a size class.

V gene	J gene	clone size	D gene	CDR3 DNA	CDR3 protein
TRBV29-1	TRBJ1-1	.	.	TGCAGCGTTGTCAGACTTTCGGCAAATCTTAGGGACGGGAACACTGAAGCTTTCTTT	CSVVRLSANLRDGNTEAFF
TRBV7-9	TRBJ2-1	.	.	TGTGCCAGCAGCTTTACCATTTCCGAGCAGTTCTTC	CASSFTISEQFF
TRBV5-6	TRBJ2-1	.	TRBD2	TGTGCCAGCAGCCACACCGGGAGGAGTGAGCAGTTCTTC	CASSHTGRSEQFF
TRBV12-5	TRBJ2-7	few	.	TGTGCTAGTGGGGGGCGGGCCTACGAGCAGTACTTC	CASGGRAYEQYF
TRBV11-2	TRBJ2-3	.	.	TGTGCCAGCAGCAGGGGACAACCAGACACAGATACGCAGTATTTT	CASSRGQPDTDTQYF
TRBV7-2	TRBJ2-2	.	.	TGTGCCAGCAGCTTCGGGGGCTCGAACACCGGGGAGCTGTTTTTT	CASSFGGSNTGELFF
TRBV14	TRBJ1-1	.	TRBD1	TGTGCCAGCAGCCCTCGTCCCGGGACAGGGGTGAACACTGAAGCTTTCTTT	CASSPRPGTGVNTEAFF
TRBV10-3	TRBJ2-3	once	TRBD2	TGTGCCATCAGTGAGCGGGGGGGCACAGATACGCAGTATTTT	CAISERGGTDTQYF
TRBV7-6	TRBJ1-1	.	.	TGTGCCAGCAGCGCTGACAGGAACACTGAAGCTTTCTTT	CASSADRNTEAFF
TRBV10-3	TRBJ2-2	few	.	TGTGCCATCAGTGAGTCTATCGGGGAGCTGTTTTTT	CAISESIGELFF
TRBV7-9	TRBJ2-2	.	TRBD1	TGTGCCAGCAGCTTGAGCTGGGGGACAGGGTACACCGGGGAGCTGTTTTTT	CASSLSWGTGYTGELFF
TRBV10-3	TRBJ2-3	.	.	TGTGCCATCAGTGAAATTAATTATGCAGATACGCAGTATTTT	CAISEINYADTQYF
TRBV28	TRBJ2-5	.	.	TGTGCCAGCAGCCTCAACGTTGCGGGTCTTCAAGAGACCCAGTACTTC	CASSLNVAGLQETQYF
TRBV10-3	TRBJ2-2	.	TRBD1	TGTGCCATAAAGACAGGGCCCACCGGGGAGCTGTTTTTT	CAIKTGPTGELFF
TRBV7-9	TRBJ1-2	few	.	TGTGCCAGCAGCTCGTCAGTCATGCAGGCCGGTGGCTACACCTTC	CASSSSVMQAGGYTF
TRBV7-2	TRBJ1-1	once	.	TGTGCCAGCAGCCCGGACGCAACCGAAGCTTTCTTT	CASSPDATEAFF
TRBV7-3	TRBJ2-2	.	.	TGTGCCAGCAGCTTAACTGGTAACCCTTTGAACACCGGGGAGCTGTTTTTT	CASSLTGNPLNTGELFF
TRBV5-4	TRBJ2-1	.	TRBD1	TGTGCCAGCAGCTTCTCCACAGGGGGCTACAATGAGCAGTTCTTC	CASSFSTGGYNEQFF
TRBV20-1	TRBJ2-6	.	.	TGCAGTGCTAGGGGGGCCAACGTCCTGACTTTC	CSARGANVLTF
TRBV27	TRBJ1-1	.	.	TGTGCCAGCAGCTTAAGCGCAGGGCTCAACACTGAAGCTTTCTTT	CASSLSAGLNTEAFF
TRBV10-3	TRBJ2-7	.	TRBD1	TGTGCCATCAGCCGGGACAGGGAGGTCGAGCAGTACTTC	CAISRDREVEQYF
TRBV7-7	TRBJ2-1	.	.	TGTGCTAGCAGCCCGCAGAGTAGGTTCGTAAATGAGCAGTTCTTC	CASSPQSRFVNEQFF